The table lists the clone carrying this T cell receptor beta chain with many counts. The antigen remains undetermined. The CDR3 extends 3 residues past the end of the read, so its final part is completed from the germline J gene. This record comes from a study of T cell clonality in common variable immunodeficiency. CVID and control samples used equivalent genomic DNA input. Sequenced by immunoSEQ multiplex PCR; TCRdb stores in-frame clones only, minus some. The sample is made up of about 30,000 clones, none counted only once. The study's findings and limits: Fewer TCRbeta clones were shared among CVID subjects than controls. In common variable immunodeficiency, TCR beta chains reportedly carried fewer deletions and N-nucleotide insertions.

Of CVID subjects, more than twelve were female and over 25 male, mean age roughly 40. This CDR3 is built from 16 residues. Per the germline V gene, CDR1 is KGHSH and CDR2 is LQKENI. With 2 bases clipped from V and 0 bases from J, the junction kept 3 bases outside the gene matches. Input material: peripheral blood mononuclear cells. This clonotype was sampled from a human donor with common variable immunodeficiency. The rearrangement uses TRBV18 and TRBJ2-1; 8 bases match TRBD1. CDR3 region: CASSPGQGSSYNEQFF. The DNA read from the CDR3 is TGTGCCAGCTCACCAGGACAGGGAAGCTCCTACAATGAG.